This T cell receptor (beta chain) was captured by sequencing in a study of T-cell memory formation after mild COVID-19. Findings and caveats of the study: Contracting CD4+ clones were located mainly in CM and EM, and CD8+ clones in EMRA.

This clonotype was recorded once. Its antigen is currently unknown. V dropped 8 bases and J dropped 5 bases, with 15 bases sitting between them. In germline, CDR1 is MNHEY, CDR2 SVGEGT. This CDR3 comprises 13 residues. MiXCR, run by TCRdb on the 5' RACE reads, gives a single entry per CDR3 protein. The table shows about 350,000 distinct CDR3 sequences, with about 13% occurring only once. Sequencing input: PBMCs or a T cell subset sorted from them (not recorded which). V is TRBV6-2 or TRBV6-3 and J is TRBJ2-5; TRBD2 might be the D (7 bases). This TCR was sampled from a man between 18 and 35 years old who had mild COVID-19 (a few samples of this study predate the infection). Cell type and time point are not known. The CDR3 loop reads CASGGGGPETQYF. DNA of the CDR3: TGTGCCAGCGGAGGGGGGGGGCCCGAGACCCAGTACTTC.